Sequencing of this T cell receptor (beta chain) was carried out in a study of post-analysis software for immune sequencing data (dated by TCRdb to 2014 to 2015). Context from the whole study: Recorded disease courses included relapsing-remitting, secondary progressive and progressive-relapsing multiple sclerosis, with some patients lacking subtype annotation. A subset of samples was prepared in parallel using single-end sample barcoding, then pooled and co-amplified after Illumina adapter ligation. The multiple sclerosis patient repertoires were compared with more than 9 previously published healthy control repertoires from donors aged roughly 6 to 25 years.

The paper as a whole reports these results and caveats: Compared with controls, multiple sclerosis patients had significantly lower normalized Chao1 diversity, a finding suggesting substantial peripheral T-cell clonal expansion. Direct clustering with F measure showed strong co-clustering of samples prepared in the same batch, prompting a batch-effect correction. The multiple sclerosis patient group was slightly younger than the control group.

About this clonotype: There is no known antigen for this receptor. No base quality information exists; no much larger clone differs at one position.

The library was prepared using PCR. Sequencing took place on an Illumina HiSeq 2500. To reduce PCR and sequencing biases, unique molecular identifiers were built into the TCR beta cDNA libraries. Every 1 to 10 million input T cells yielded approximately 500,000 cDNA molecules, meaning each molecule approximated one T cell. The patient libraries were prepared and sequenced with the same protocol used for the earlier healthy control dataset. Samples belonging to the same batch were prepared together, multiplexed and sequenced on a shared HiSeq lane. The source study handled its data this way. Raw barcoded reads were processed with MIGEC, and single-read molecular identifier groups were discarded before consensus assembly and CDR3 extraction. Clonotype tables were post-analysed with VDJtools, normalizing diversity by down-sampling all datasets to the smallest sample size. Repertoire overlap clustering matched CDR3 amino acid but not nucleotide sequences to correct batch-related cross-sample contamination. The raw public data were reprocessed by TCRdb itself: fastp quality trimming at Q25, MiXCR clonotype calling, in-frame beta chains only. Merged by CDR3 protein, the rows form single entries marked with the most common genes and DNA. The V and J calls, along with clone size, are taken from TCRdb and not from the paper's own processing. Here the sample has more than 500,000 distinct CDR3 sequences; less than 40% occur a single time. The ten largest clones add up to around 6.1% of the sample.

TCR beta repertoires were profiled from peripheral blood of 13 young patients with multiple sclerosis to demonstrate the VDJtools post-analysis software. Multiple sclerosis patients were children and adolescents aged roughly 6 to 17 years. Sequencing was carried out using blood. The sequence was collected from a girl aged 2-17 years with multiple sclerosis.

DNA sequence: TGCGCCAGCAGCCAAGTCGGGTCCCAAGAAGGCTACACCTTC. Translated, it gives CASSQVGSQEGYTF. The V and J genes are TRBV4-1 and TRBJ1-2, with the D gene too uncertain to name. The trim is 1 base for V and 8 bases for J, with a gap of 14 bases between the germline ends. CDR1 and CDR2 are read off the germline V gene as MGHRA and YSYEKL. Spanning cysteine to phenylalanine, the CDR3 consists of 14 amino acids. The retained sequence is limited to the CDR3, 42 bases, with the frame set at the first base.